These 18 T cell receptor beta chains came from one sample sequenced in a study of cytomegalovirus exposure and HLA in healthy donors (dated by TCRdb to the late 2010s). Preparation of the library involved the immunoSEQ multiplex PCR assay. The multiplex PCR relied on a mix of 60 forward primers for TCR Vbeta segments and 13 reverse primers for TCR Jbeta segments. TCRdb stores this immuneACCESS table with in-frame sequences only. Part of the clones is absent; in the studies checked, under half of the shortfall reflects unresolved V genes, and no reason is known for the rest. The sample table holds roughly 100,000 clones, of which more than 9.5% were seen once. About a sixth of the sample belongs to the ten largest clones. The source material was PBMCs. Receptors were obtained from a man in his forties in good health and CMV-seropositive.

This clone has more than one count but fewer than ten. The chain has TRBV2 and TRBJ2-3; 7 nucleotides align to TRBD2. The V gene's germline CDR1 is SNHLY and CDR2 FYNNEI. CDR3 size: 13 residues. V lost 8 bases, J lost 4 bases, and 6 bases stayed unmatched. The CDR3 is CASPPGGADTQYF. The CDR3 DNA reads TGTGCCAGCCCCCCGGGAGGAGCAGATACGCAGTATTTT.

V and J are TRBV5-4 and TRBJ1-2, with D hard to call. The CDR3 has 13 amino acids. The germline V gene encodes CDR1 SGHNT and CDR2 YYREEE (reference sequence). Deletions cut 0 bases from V and 13 bases from J, with 16 bases between. The CDR3 nucleotides are TGTGCCAGCAGCTTGGTGGGCGTTGGGGAGTTCACCTTC. As protein: CASSLVGVGEFTF.

This clone has more than one count but fewer than ten. The rearrangement joins TRBV27 to TRBJ2-3; 9 nucleotides agree with TRBD2. J was trimmed by 2 bases and V by 4 bases; bases with no gene match: 7. Germline V gene lookup returns CDR1 MNHEY and CDR2 SMNVEV (reference sequence). The CDR3 is 16 residues long. The CDR3: CASSSPLAGPTDTQYF. The CDR3 nucleotides read TGTGCCAGCAGTTCCCCACTAGCGGGCCCCACAGATACGCAGTATTTT.

This chain connects TRBV4-2 to TRBJ2-5; TRBD2 aligns across 11 bases. The germline V gene has CDR1 LGHNA and CDR2 YNFKEQ. This CDR3 is built from 15 residues. After removal of 6 bases from V and 3 bases from J, the junction contained 6 bases not matched to a gene. The CDR3 is CASSPELAGEETQYF. The CDR3 DNA is TGTGCCAGCAGTCCCGAACTAGCGGGAGAAGAGACCCAGTACTTC.

In this sample, this clone turned up a few times. The gene calls are TRBV5-6 and TRBJ1-5; D not resolved. The CDR3 contains 12 residues. Germline CDR1 SGHDT, CDR2 YYEEEE. V dropped 0 bases and J dropped 9 bases, with 7 bases sitting between them. In DNA, the CDR3 is TGTGCCAGCAGCTTGGGGGAGGGGCCCCAGCATTTT. This sequence encodes CASSLGEGPQHF.

The gene calls are TRBV6-1 and TRBJ2-7; D gene ambiguous. This CDR3 has 13 residues. CDR1 and CDR2 (germline): MNHNS, SASEGT. The V end lost 11 bases, the J end lost 3 bases, and 17 bases lay between the germline ends. CDR3 sequence reads: CAARGEQYYEQYF. The DNA of the CDR3 is TGTGCCGCCCGAGGAGAGCAGTACTACGAGCAGTACTTC.

This clone was detected only a few times. The rearrangement links TRBV9 to TRBJ2-7, with 9 positions matching TRBD1. Germline V gene sequence: CDR1 SGDLS, CDR2 YYNGEE. V shed 4 bases, J shed 6 bases, and the junction held 8 bases outside the gene matches. This CDR3 is 14 amino acids long. In DNA form, the CDR3 reads TGTGCCAGCAGCAAGCGGACAGGGGTGGTCGAGCAGTACTTC. Protein product: CASSKRTGVVEQYF.

The chain is built from TRBV4-1 and TRBJ1-1; 8 positions agree with TRBD1. Germline V gene data show CDR1 as MGHRA and CDR2 as YSYEKL. CDR3 length: 15 amino acids. The V gene end was trimmed by 3 bases and the J gene end by 11 bases; junction bases not matched to a gene: 14. The CDR3, as DNA: TGCGCCAGCAGCCAGGAACAGGGGGAGGTCTCAGTTGCTTTCTTT. It is translated as CASSQEQGEVSVAFF.

The DNA of the CDR3 is TGCAGCGTTGGTGTGGCTGGTGGCTACACCTTC. Amino acid sequence: CSVGVAGGYTF. V usage is TRBV29-1 and J usage is TRBJ1-2, with D unresolved. This CDR3 is built from 11 residues. Deletions cut 4 bases from V and 7 bases from J, with 10 bases between. CDR1 is SQVTM and CDR2 is ANQGSEA in the germline V gene. The complete variable domain, with remaining parts taken from reference TRBV29-1 and TRBJ1-2, reads SAVISQKPSRDICQRGTSLTIQCQVDSQVTMMFWYRQQPGQSLTLIATANQGSEATYESGFVIDKFPISRPNLTFSTLTVSNMSPEDSSIYLCSVGVAGGYTFGSGTRLTVV.

In its sample, this clone was seen a few times. The rearrangement joins TRBV30 to TRBJ2-1; D possibly corresponds to TRBD1 (6 bases). Trimming stripped 2 bases from V and 1 base from J, with 12 bases between. Germline CDR1 is GTSNPN and CDR2 is SVGIG (reference sequence). This CDR3 has 15 amino acids. The CDR3 sequence is CAWSPGHLSYNEQFF. In DNA form, the CDR3 reads TGTGCCTGGAGTCCGGGACACCTATCCTACAATGAGCAGTTCTTC.

The gene calls are TRBV5-1 and TRBJ2-5; 9 bases are a match to TRBD1. The CDR3 runs 15 residues. Germline trimming cut 3 bases from V and 5 bases from J; bases unmatched to any gene: 8. CDR1 is SGHRS, CDR2 YFSETQ, per germline. Written as DNA, the CDR3 is TGCGCCAGCAGCTGGGGACAGGGCAGGGGGGAGACCCAGTACTTC. This codes for CASSWGQGRGETQYF.

The genes are TRBV4-3 and TRBJ2-2; 7 nucleotides agree with TRBD2. The CDR3 runs 19 residues. CDR1 is LGHNA, CDR2 YSLEER, per germline. The J segment lost 6 bases and the V segment lost 0 bases, leaving 16 bases of the junction unmatched. The CDR3 spells CASSQDRASGSVTAGELFF. The CDR3 nucleotides are TGCGCCAGCAGCCAAGATCGGGCTAGCGGCTCCGTTACCGCCGGGGAGCTGTTTTTT.

Only a few counts were recorded for this clone. V gene TRBV5-1 combines with J gene TRBJ1-1, with TRBD1 matching over 8 bases. CDR3 size: 17 residues. Trimming removed 4 bases from V and 1 base from J; junction bases left unmatched: 12. The V gene's germline CDR1 is SGHRS and CDR2 YFSETQ. The CDR3, as DNA: TGCGCCAGCAGCCTCGGGACAGGAGGTTCGTCGAACACTGAAGCTTTCTTT. This gives the protein CASSLGTGGSSNTEAFF. Full variable domain (outside the CDR3, taken from reference TRBV5-1 and TRBJ1-1): KAGVTQTPRYLIKTRGQQVTLSCSPISGHRSVSWYQQTPGQGLQFLFEYFSETQRNKGNFPGRFSGRQFSNSRSEMNVSTLELGDSALYLCASSLGTGGSSNTEAFFGQGTRLTVV.

This clone was counted a few times. V gene TRBV4-2 combines with J gene TRBJ1-4; 7 bases line up with TRBD1. The V gene end was trimmed by 0 bases and the J gene end by 4 bases; junction bases not matched to a gene: 5. The CDR3 consists of 16 residues. Germline-derived CDR1 and CDR2 are LGHNA and YNFKEQ. The CDR3 here is CASSQEGQLINEKLFF. DNA of the CDR3: TGTGCCAGCAGCCAAGAGGGACAGCTGATTAATGAAAAACTGTTTTTT.

A few counts support this clone. The rearrangement links TRBV30 to TRBJ1-5; 8 bases match TRBD1. Unmatched junction bases numbered 5, after V lost 0 bases and J lost 1 base. The CDR3 extends over 16 amino acids. Germline CDR1 and CDR2: GTSNPN and SVGIG (reference sequence). DNA of the CDR3: TGTGCCTGGAGTGTTCGACAGGGGTTAAGCAATCAGCCCCAGCATTTT. It encodes CAWSVRQGLSNQPQHF.

This clone was observed a handful of times. At one boundary the junction diverges from the germline segment, which might be a read error. The chain is built from TRBV5-1 and TRBJ2-2; D possibly corresponds to TRBD2 (6 bases). The germline CDR1 and CDR2 sequences are SGHRS and YFSETQ. The CDR3 runs to 15 residues. The CDR3 sequence is CASSLRRTDTGGLFF. The CDR3 DNA follows: TGCGCCAGCAGCTTGAGGAGGACGGACACCGGGGGGCTGTTTTTT. Combining the CDR3 with reference TRBV5-1 and TRBJ2-2 gives the whole variable domain KAGVTQTPRYLIKTRGQQVTLSCSPISGHRSVSWYQQTPGQGLQFLFEYFSETQRNKGNFPGRFSGRQFSNSRSEMNVSTLELGDSALYLCASSLRRTDTGGLFFGEGSRLTVL.

This clone showed up just a few times. The V gene is TRBV27, the J gene TRBJ2-1; TRBD2 matches at 10 bases. Germline CDR1 reads MNHEY; CDR2 reads SMNVEV (reference sequence). The CDR3 loop spans 12 amino acids. Germline trimming cut 5 bases from V and 9 bases from J; bases unmatched to any gene: 1. CDR3 DNA: TGTGCCAGCAGTGGGACTAGCGTTGAGCAGTTCTTC. It specifies CASSGTSVEQFF.

The chain recombines TRBV10-1 with TRBJ2-7, with TRBD2 matching over 10 bases. V shed 6 bases, J shed 3 bases, and the junction held 5 bases outside the gene matches. Germline CDR1 reads WNHNN; CDR2 reads SYGVQD (reference sequence). This CDR3 has 14 amino acids. CDR3 protein: CASRAGTSDYEQYF. CDR3 sequence (DNA): TGCGCCAGCAGAGCCGGGACTAGCGACTACGAGCAGTACTTC.